This TCR beta chain was recovered during a study of graft-versus-host responses after intestinal transplantation (dated by TCRdb to about 2021). The study in broad terms: The transplants that recipients received were multivisceral, liver-intestinal, or isolated intestinal. Anti-thymocyte globulin induction was given to all recipients, followed by maintenance tacrolimus and steroids for about 3 years. After intestinal transplantation, graft-versus-host and host-versus-graft alloreactive T cell clones in the graft, circulation and bone marrow were tracked using bulk TCR-beta CDR3 sequencing. To identify alloreactive clones, pre-transplant mixed lymphocyte reaction products were sequenced and compared with unstimulated pre-transplant donor and recipient T cells. Of the roughly 24 intestinal transplant recipients enrolled in the cohort, one of whom was a retransplant, a few patients without pretransplant specimens were excluded. Donor T cell macrochimerism was defined as a peak of at least 4% donor T cells among recipient peripheral blood mononuclear cells. Samples from a few later patients were sequenced in-house on an Illumina MiSeq with MiXCR processing rather than by the commercial service. Overall results and qualifications from the work: The conclusions were limited by the relatively low number and heterogeneity of the intestinal transplant patients. GvH clones turned up in recipient bone marrow, with some appearing earlier in ileal mucosa or blood, a pattern consistent with an intestinal mucosal origin. Patients with donor T cell macrochimerism had high GvH to HvG T cell clonal ratios in their allografts. Early after transplant, declines in HvG clones were associated with peak levels of circulating GvH clones.

Blood samples were collected up to 4 times in the first month after transplant and then at least monthly when available. About this clone: Its specific antigen is unknown. Base qualities are not provided; no much larger clone lies one nucleotide away.

From the cysteine up to the phenylalanine, the CDR3 has a length of 13 residues. This entry keeps only the CDR3 DNA: 39 bases, framed from base 1. CDR1 and CDR2, per the germline V gene, are MNHGY and SAAAGT. Ends trimmed: V by 5 bases, J by 9 bases; bases unmatched to a gene: 6. The library was produced with the immunoSEQ multiplex PCR assay. High-throughput TCR-beta CDR3 sequencing of genomic DNA from most patients was performed by Adaptive Biotechnologies. The authors' analysis ran thus. TCR sequencing data for around 19 patients were retrieved from Adaptive's ImmunoSEQ software; a few other patients were processed with MiXCR and VDJtools. Because the origin of CDR3 nucleotide sequences shared between donor and recipient could not be assigned, those sequences were removed. At least 2-fold expansion over unstimulated cells and a minimum CFSE-low frequency of 0.002% (template counts) or 0.001% (read counts) were required for clones to be classified as alloreactive. Clones detected in sequenced pre-transplant spleen, lymph node, or MLR CFSE-low populations of the donor or recipient were defined as mappable. Cumulative frequency of alloreactive clones was calculated as a percentage of all sequences weighted by copy number. The table comes from immuneACCESS by way of TCRdb, which keeps in-frame sequences with V and J called. Part of the clones is missing from these tables; in studies checked, under half for an unresolved V gene and the rest for unknown reasons. V and J calls and clone size are copied from that table; D and trimming were computed from the DNA. The sample contains 35,000 to 45,000 clones, roughly 86% of them found a single time. The top ten clonotypes cover 7.1% of the sample.

Source: PBMCs, taken less than 280 days after transplant. The TCR originated in a human patient who received an intestinal transplant, so some T cells may come from the graft donor. The rearranged segments are TRBV6-8 and TRBJ2-1; TRBD2 lines up with 8 middle nucleotides. The CDR3 protein is CASSPGLAIEQFF. The DNA is as follows: TGTGCCAGCAGTCCCGGACTAGCCATTGAGCAGTTCTTC.